The 26 T cell receptor beta chains below were found in one sample sequenced in a study of T cell changes during pregnancy in multiple sclerosis. Clones were sequenced by immunoSEQ multiplex PCR, and TCRdb holds only the in-frame ones, with some missing. The sample has some 28,000 clones, about 93% seen once; the top ten hold approximately 0.41%. This specimen consisted of CD4+ T cells from peripheral blood mononuclear cells, obtained after pregnancy. These receptor sequences come from a female donor with multiple sclerosis, enrolled in a pregnancy study.

The chain combines TRBV11-2 with TRBJ2-1, with 8 bases fitting TRBD2. Losses at the gene ends were 4 bases for V and 10 bases for J; bases not matched to a gene: 12. The CDR3 sequence is 15 residues long. Germline CDR1 and CDR2: SGHAT and FQNNGV. The CDR3 sequence is CASSSPPGGAREQFF. The DNA for the CDR3 is TGTGCCAGCAGCTCCCCTCCCGGGGGGGCCCGGGAGCAGTTCTTC.

V gene TRBV19 combines with J gene TRBJ1-2, with D perhaps TRBD1 (6 bases). The CDR3 is made up of 15 amino acids. Germline lookup yields CDR1 LNHDA and CDR2 SQIVND (reference sequence). The germline V and J ends were trimmed by 5 bases and 0 bases, with 13 bases remaining between them. In DNA, the CDR3 is TGTGCCAGTAGTTGGCCGACAGGCACTAACTATGGCTACACCTTC. Translation: CASSWPTGTNYGYTF.

This chain connects TRBV19 to TRBJ2-7; D possibly corresponds to TRBD1 (6 bases). The CDR3 length is 15 residues. Germline CDR1 is LNHDA and CDR2 is SQIVND (reference sequence). Trimming left V 6 bases short and J 2 bases short, with 17 bases between. Here the CDR3 DNA reads TGTGCCAGTAGACGTGGGGGCTCCCTTACCTACGAGCAGTACTTC. Protein product: CASRRGGSLTYEQYF. The full variable domain, its missing parts supplied by reference TRBV19 and TRBJ2-7, is DGGITQSPKYLFRKEGQNVTLSCEQNLNHDAMYWYRQDPGQGLRLIYYSQIVNDFQKGDIAEGYSVSREKKESFPLTVTSAQKNPTAFYLCASRRGGSLTYEQYFGPGTRLTVT.

This clone was seen only a few times. V usage is TRBV10-1 and J usage is TRBJ1-1; possible D gene TRBD1, 6 bases. In germline, CDR1 is WNHNN, CDR2 SYGVQD (reference sequence). The CDR3 runs to 14 residues. Trimming cost V 10 bases and J 5 bases, with 20 bases left between them. CDR3 sequence reads: CATRSGGPGTEAFF. DNA of the CDR3: TGCGCCACCCGGAGCGGGGGGCCGGGAACTGAAGCTTTCTTT.

V usage is TRBV2 and J usage is TRBJ2-5; 8 nucleotides match TRBD1. V shed 6 bases and J 4 bases; nucleotides not matched to a gene: 10. Germline-derived CDR1 and CDR2 are SNHLY and FYNNEI. The CDR3 has 15 amino acids. CDR3 nucleotides: TGTGCCAGCAGCGGCGGACAGGGAAGGGGAGAGACCCAGTACTTC. The encoded protein is CASSGGQGRGETQYF. Drawing the rest from reference TRBV2 and TRBJ2-5, the complete variable domain is EPEVTQTPSHQVTQMGQEVILRCVPISNHLYFYWYRQILGQKVEFLVSFYNNEISEKSEIFDDQFSVERPDGSNFTLKIRSTKLEDSAMYFCASSGGQGRGETQYFGPGTRLLVL.

The count of this clone is one. V is TRBV9 and J is TRBJ2-1, with 12 bases lining up with TRBD2. The V and J ends lost 4 bases and 9 bases, in that order; junction bases with no gene match: 11. Germline CDR1 and CDR2: SGDLS and YYNGEE. The CDR3 is 16 residues long. The CDR3 loop is CASSTLAGGPLGEQFF. In nucleotides, the CDR3 is TGTGCCAGCAGCACCCTAGCGGGGGGGCCTCTTGGTGAGCAGTTCTTC.

This sequence joins TRBV30 and TRBJ2-5; D gene uncertain. V gave up 0 bases and J gave up 1 base, with 9 bases separating them. Germline values: CDR1 GTSNPN, CDR2 SVGIG (reference sequence). This CDR3 has 14 amino acids. In DNA, the CDR3 is TGTGCCTGGAGTGTAGACGGGTCCCAAGAGACCCAGTACTTC. Translating gives CAWSVDGSQETQYF.

A word on this clone: It is likely a read error, because the conserved phenylalanine at the end of the CDR3 is missing. The rearrangement links TRBV19 to TRBJ1-2; D remains unclear. Germline lookup yields CDR1 LNHDA and CDR2 SQIVND (reference sequence). V lost 2 bases and J lost 1, with 14 bases in between. The CDR3 spans 16 residues. CDR3 nucleotides: TGTGCCAGTAGTATAACTCCCGCCGTAGGTAACTATGGCTACACCCTC. Translating gives CASSITPAVGNYGYTL.

The chain carries TRBV9 and TRBJ2-3, with TRBD2 matching 9 bases. The germline V gene encodes CDR1 SGDLS and CDR2 YYNGEE. The CDR3 consists of 14 residues. V lost 2 bases and J lost 4; bases outside the gene matches: 2. CDR3 nucleotide sequence: TGTGCCAGCAGCGTCCGGACTAGCGCAGATACGCAGTATTTT. Its translation: CASSVRTSADTQYF.

V and J are TRBV5-8 and TRBJ2-1; 13 bases fit TRBD2. V lost 4 bases and J lost 5; bases outside the gene matches: 3. The V gene's germline CDR1 is SGHTS and CDR2 YDEGEE. This CDR3 is 15 amino acids long. This CDR3 reads CASSRGLAGDNEQFF. Written as DNA, the CDR3 is TGTGCCAGCAGCCGTGGACTAGCGGGAGACAATGAGCAGTTCTTC. Looking up the rest from reference TRBV5-8 and TRBJ2-1 gives the full variable domain: EAGVTQSPTHLIKTRGQQATLRCSPISGHTSVYWYQQALGLGLQFLLWYDEGEERNRGNFPPRFSGRQFPNYSSELNVNALELEDSALYLCASSRGLAGDNEQFFGPGTRLTVL.

V usage is TRBV11-2 and J usage is TRBJ1-4; TRBD1 matches at 8 bases. V shed 5 bases and J 1 base; nucleotides not matched to a gene: 3. The length of the CDR3 is 15 residues. From germline, CDR1 is SGHAT and CDR2 FQNNGV. This CDR3 is CASSAGQGTNEKLFF. The CDR3 DNA follows: TGTGCCAGCAGCGCAGGACAGGGAACTAATGAAAAACTGTTTTTT.

V is TRBV5-1 and J is TRBJ2-1; TRBD2 agrees at 7 bases. The CDR3 totals 15 residues. Trimming at V came to 2 bases and at J to 3 bases, leaving 5 bases not matched to a gene. In germline, CDR1 is SGHRS, CDR2 YFSETQ. The CDR3 DNA follows: TGCGCCAGCAGCTTTACCGGGACTAACTACAATGAGCAGTTCTTC. It codes for CASSFTGTNYNEQFF.

V is TRBV2 and J is TRBJ2-7; D may be TRBD1 (6 bases). The CDR3 is 14 amino acids. V lost 7 bases and J 6 bases, leaving 19 bases between the germline ends. In germline, CDR1 is SNHLY, CDR2 FYNNEI. CDR3 DNA: TGTGCCAGCAATAACCGGGACACGGCATCCGAGCAGTACTTC. The encoded protein is CASNNRDTASEQYF.

A few counts support this clone. This chain links TRBV30 with TRBJ1-2; 7 nucleotides align to TRBD1. Germline lookup yields CDR1 GTSNPN and CDR2 SVGIG (reference sequence). After removal of 8 bases from V and 11 bases from J, the junction contained 11 bases not matched to a gene. The CDR3 runs to 11 residues. The CDR3 is CAGLRGSGYTF. The CDR3 DNA reads TGTGCCGGCCTCAGGGGGTCCGGGTACACCTTC.

The chain employs TRBV2 and TRBJ2-3; a weak D match, TRBD1 (6 bases). Germline V lookup: CDR1 SNHLY, CDR2 FYNNEI. Trimming removed 5 bases at V and 4 bases at J, with 16 bases between. This CDR3 is built from 15 residues. CDR3 amino acids: CASSLQGEAPDTQYF. The CDR3 bases are TGTGCCAGCAGTTTACAGGGAGAAGCGCCAGATACGCAGTATTTT.

The chain combines TRBV5-4 with TRBJ2-1; TRBD2 agrees at 7 bases. The V gene's germline CDR1 is SGHNT and CDR2 YYREEE (reference sequence). CDR3 length: 16 amino acids. The trim removed 4 bases at V and 2 bases at J, leaving 9 bases unmatched. The CDR3 reads CASSHRTSDPYNEQFF. The CDR3 DNA sequence: TGTGCCAGCAGCCATCGAACTAGCGACCCCTACAATGAGCAGTTCTTC.

The chain links TRBV19 to TRBJ1-3, with D tentatively TRBD1 (5 bases). CDR1 LNHDA and CDR2 SQIVND come from the germline V gene (reference sequence). The CDR3 runs to 14 residues. Trimming stripped 3 bases from V and 4 bases from J, with 10 bases between. The CDR3, as DNA: TGTGCCAGTAGTATCGCGGGACCCGGAAACACCATATATTTT. Protein sequence: CASSIAGPGNTIYF.

CDR3 sequence (DNA): TGTGCCTGGAGCCACAGGTACGAGCAGTACTTC. It specifies CAWSHRYEQYF. The genes are TRBV30 and TRBJ2-7, with a possible D match to TRBD1 (5 bases). V lost 3 bases, J lost 4 bases, and 7 bases lay in between. The CDR3 extends over 11 amino acids. Germline CDR1 reads GTSNPN; CDR2 reads SVGIG (reference sequence).

The chain carries TRBV6-5 and TRBJ1-2, with D possibly matching TRBD1 (5 bases). Germline V gene lookup returns CDR1 MNHEY and CDR2 SVGAGI. The length of the CDR3 is 14 residues. V lost 0 bases to trimming and J lost 5 bases, with 10 bases between them. Here the CDR3 DNA reads TGTGCCAGCAGTTACTCGTGGGGCGGTTATGGCTACACCTTC. Translated, it gives CASSYSWGGYGYTF.

V gene TRBV6-5 combines with J gene TRBJ2-1; D uncertain. The ends were cut back, 8 bases at V and 9 bases at J, with 11 bases in the middle. Germline CDR1 and CDR2: MNHEY and SVGAGI. CDR3 length equals 11 residues. This chain's CDR3 is CASLFSGEQFF. CDR3 nucleotide sequence: TGTGCCAGCCTGTTCTCCGGTGAGCAGTTCTTC.

This clone was observed a handful of times. CDR3 coding DNA: TGTGCCTCCGGACCTCGGGGCACTGAAGCTTTCTTT. It is translated as CASGPRGTEAFF. The V and J genes are TRBV30 and TRBJ1-1; no clear D gene. The V end was cut by 7 bases, the J end by 4 bases, with 13 bases between. From germline, CDR1 is GTSNPN and CDR2 SVGIG (reference sequence). The CDR3 runs 12 residues.

The chain uses TRBV2 and TRBJ1-1; 10 nucleotides match TRBD1. The length of the CDR3 is 13 residues. V was clipped by 10 bases and J by 5 bases; unmatched bases: 7. Germline V gene sequence: CDR1 SNHLY, CDR2 FYNNEI. CDR3 region: CATEDRGRTEAFF. CDR3 coding DNA: TGTGCCACTGAGGACAGGGGGAGAACTGAAGCTTTCTTT.

The chain links TRBV27 to TRBJ2-6, with 7 bases fitting TRBD1. The V and J ends lost 6 bases and 0 bases, in that order; junction bases with no gene match: 14. The V gene's germline CDR1 is MNHEY and CDR2 SMNVEV (reference sequence). This CDR3 contains 19 residues. CDR3 coding DNA: TGTGCCAGCAGCTCCTTCCCCGGGACAGCTAGCTCTGGGGCCAACGTCCTGACTTTC. This gives the protein CASSSFPGTASSGANVLTF.

This chain uses TRBV25-1 with TRBJ1-2; D is ambiguous. Germline CDR1 is MGHDK and CDR2 is SYGVNS. Trimming shortened V by 5 bases and J by 0 bases, and 7 bases separated the two germline ends. The CDR3 runs 13 residues. The CDR3: CASSSGTNYGYTF. As DNA, the CDR3 is TGTGCCAGCAGTTCCGGGACTAACTATGGCTACACCTTC.

This clone appeared a single time. CDR3 DNA: TGTGCCAGCAGCTTGCCGGGAATGCTCGACGAGCAGTACTTC. This gives the protein CASSLPGMLDEQYF. The J gene is TRBJ2-7, the V gene TRBV5-6, with D possibly being TRBD2 (5 bases). CDR1 and CDR2 from the germline V gene are SGHDT and YYEEEE. V lost 1 base and J 5 bases, leaving 13 bases between the germline ends. The CDR3 loop spans 14 amino acids.

This chain joins TRBV29-1 and TRBJ2-1; no reliable D call. Trimming left V 6 bases short and J 7 bases short, with 10 bases between. The CDR3 is made up of 11 amino acids. CDR1 SQVTM and CDR2 ANQGSEA come from the germline V gene. CDR3 coding DNA: TGCAGCGTCCTGACGGAGAATGAGCAGTTCTTC. Amino acids: CSVLTENEQFF.